A single sample is the source of the 26 T cell receptor beta chains below, sequenced in a study of OX40 agonist ivuxolimab in advanced cancers. Method: immunoSEQ multiplex PCR; TCRdb's copy keeps in-frame clones and lacks some. Altogether around 95,000 clones are present, around 91% being singletons, with the ten largest covering under 0.2%. Here the sequenced sample was CD4+ or CD8+ T cells sorted from blood, taken in a trial of the OX40 agonist ivuxolimab. All receptors derive from an adult with an advanced solid tumor such as melanoma, head and neck, liver or kidney cancer.

This chain connects TRBV10-3 to TRBJ1-2; D unclear. The germline gives CDR1 ENHRY, CDR2 SYGVKD. Trimming removed 0 bases from V and 6 bases from J, with 8 bases in between. The CDR3 has 13 residues. The chain's CDR3 is CAISESPPNGYTF. The CDR3 nucleotides read TGTGCCATCAGTGAGTCGCCCCCTAATGGCTACACCTTC.

The genes are TRBV9 and TRBJ2-3; 8 nucleotides agree with TRBD2. This CDR3 is 16 amino acids long. Germline-derived CDR1 and CDR2 are SGDLS and YYNGEE. Trimming cost V 0 bases and J 6 bases; bases outside gene matches: 9. CDR3 residues: CASSVALRGGRDTQYF. CDR3 nucleotide sequence: TGTGCCAGCAGCGTAGCCCTTCGGGGGGGCAGGGATACGCAGTATTTT. The whole variable domain, filled in from reference TRBV9 and TRBJ2-3, reads DSGVTQTPKHLITATGQRVTLRCSPRSGDLSVYWYQQSLDQGLQFLIQYYNGEERAKGNILERFSAQQFPDLHSELNLSSLELGDSALYFCASSVALRGGRDTQYFGPGTRLTVL.

CDR3 sequence (DNA): TGTGCCTGGAGTGACGCTAACTATGGCTACACCTTC. Amino acids: CAWSDANYGYTF. The chain joins TRBV30 to TRBJ1-2; no reliable D call. V shed 1 base and J shed 0 bases, with 3 bases lying between them. The CDR3 consists of 12 residues. Germline-derived CDR1 and CDR2 are GTSNPN and SVGIG (reference sequence).

The rearrangement joins TRBV5-1 to TRBJ2-7, with TRBD1 as a possible D gene (6 bases). This CDR3 region has 14 residues. Between the trimmed V and J ends, which lost 3 bases and 0 bases, there was a span of 10 bases. Germline-derived CDR1 and CDR2 are SGHRS and YFSETQ. The CDR3 here is CASSWTDSSYEQYF. DNA for the CDR3: TGCGCCAGCAGCTGGACGGACAGCTCCTACGAGCAGTACTTC.

The rearrangement links TRBV5-1 to TRBJ2-5; 12 positions agree with TRBD2. The CDR3 contains 15 residues. V shed 4 bases, J shed 5 bases, and the junction held 6 bases outside the gene matches. Germline V lookup: CDR1 SGHRS, CDR2 YFSETQ. The CDR3 sequence is CASSPGLAGSETQYF. The CDR3 nucleotides read TGCGCCAGCAGCCCCGGACTAGCGGGGTCGGAGACCCAGTACTTC. The entire variable domain, with the rest obtained from reference TRBV5-1 and TRBJ2-5, is as follows: KAGVTQTPRYLIKTRGQQVTLSCSPISGHRSVSWYQQTPGQGLQFLFEYFSETQRNKGNFPGRFSGRQFSNSRSEMNVSTLELGDSALYLCASSPGLAGSETQYFGPGTRLLVL.

In regard to this clone: The junction shows a germline mismatch at one end, possibly a read error. Other nucleotide sequences from this sample produce the same CDR3. The genes are TRBV7-8 and TRBJ1-4; D gene uncertain. The CDR3 totals 14 residues. Per the germline V gene, CDR1 is SGHVS and CDR2 is FQNEAQ. The CDR3 nucleotides read TGTGCTAGCAGTAGGGAACCCGCTAATGAAAAACTGTTTTTT. Its translation: CASSREPANEKLFF.

The chain has TRBV6-5 and TRBJ2-7; 13 nucleotides match TRBD2. Trimming took 5 bases from V and 3 from J; bases not matched to a gene: 4. Germline V lookup: CDR1 MNHEY, CDR2 SVGAGI. This CDR3 has 15 residues. The CDR3, as DNA: TGTGCCAGCAGTCCTGGACTAGCGGGAGACTACGAGCAGTACTTC. Amino acids: CASSPGLAGDYEQYF.

The rearrangement joins TRBV6-1 to TRBJ2-1, with 10 bases aligning to TRBD2. The germline CDR1 and CDR2 sequences are MNHNS and SASEGT. Losses at the gene ends were 5 bases for V and 6 bases for J; bases not matched to a gene: 7. This CDR3 is built from 15 residues. Here the CDR3 DNA reads TGTGCCAGCAGTTTAGCGGGGGGCCGGATCAATGAGCAGTTCTTC. It specifies CASSLAGGRINEQFF.

V is TRBV10-1 and J is TRBJ2-7, with TRBD1 identical over 7 bases. This CDR3 is 13 amino acids long. J gave up 9 bases and V 2 bases, and 7 bases lay outside the gene matches. Germline V CDR1 and CDR2: WNHNN, SYGVQD (reference sequence). The chain's CDR3 is CASSERGRGPQYF. The CDR3 region has the DNA TGCGCCAGCAGTGAGAGGGGGCGCGGGCCGCAGTACTTC.

Here the CDR3 reads CASSARTGEGEQYF. The CDR3 DNA reads as TGTGCCAGCAGTGCTCGGACAGGGGAGGGCGAGCAGTACTTC. The rearrangement links TRBV6-1 to TRBJ2-7, with TRBD1 matching over 9 bases. V was clipped by 4 bases and J by 6 bases; unmatched bases: 7. The CDR3 totals 14 residues. Germline loops: CDR1 MNHNS, CDR2 SASEGT.

This chain links TRBV11-2 with TRBJ2-7; D uncertain. The CDR3 sequence is 11 residues long. V lost 2 bases to trimming and J lost 3 bases, with 2 bases between them. The V gene's germline CDR1 is SGHAT and CDR2 FQNNGV. The CDR3 region is CASSLHYEQYF. Written as DNA, the CDR3 is TGTGCCAGCAGCTTACACTACGAGCAGTACTTC.

This clone was found once. The rearrangement links TRBV9 to TRBJ2-3; TRBD1 or TRBD2 may be the D gene (5 bases each). The CDR3 has 16 amino acids. Germline CDR1 and CDR2: SGDLS and YYNGEE. Trimming removed 4 bases at V and 3 bases at J, with 18 bases between. The CDR3, as DNA: TGTGCCAGCAGCCTTGACGTGGGAGAGGGGACAGATACGCAGTATTTT. Residues: CASSLDVGEGTDTQYF.

The V call is TRBV29-1, the J call TRBJ2-7; 8 bases line up with TRBD2. The germline gives CDR1 SQVTM, CDR2 ANQGSEA. V was pared by 4 bases and J by 0 bases, with 2 bases of the junction left unmatched. The CDR3 contains 13 residues. CDR3: CSVGLASSYEQYF. CDR3 bases: TGCAGCGTTGGACTAGCGAGCTCCTACGAGCAGTACTTC.

The V call is TRBV19, the J call TRBJ1-5, with 8 bases fitting TRBD1. V dropped 5 bases and J dropped 6; count of bases not matched to a gene: 9. The CDR3 has 15 residues. Germline CDR1 reads LNHDA; CDR2 reads SQIVND (reference sequence). CDR3: CASSATGARSQPQHF. DNA of the CDR3: TGTGCCAGTAGTGCGACAGGGGCACGGAGTCAGCCCCAGCATTTT.

The rearrangement links TRBV5-1 to TRBJ1-6; the match to TRBD1 covers 9 bases. This CDR3 is built from 15 residues. V dropped 2 bases and J dropped 10; count of bases not matched to a gene: 7. Germline CDR1 SGHRS, CDR2 YFSETQ. The CDR3 DNA is TGCGCCAGCAGCTTAGATGGGACAGGGAACTCACCCCTCCACTTT. This sequence encodes CASSLDGTGNSPLHF.

The chain is built from TRBV27 and TRBJ2-3, with 9 bases matching TRBD1. Germline V gene lookup returns CDR1 MNHEY and CDR2 SMNVEV (reference sequence). V trimming: 3 bases; J trimming: 2 bases; junction bases outside the gene matches: 9. CDR3 length equals 17 residues. The CDR3, as DNA: TGTGCCAGCAGTTTTTTAACCGGGACAGGGCTCACAGATACGCAGTATTTT. Translated: CASSFLTGTGLTDTQYF.

The chain recombines TRBV10-3 with TRBJ2-1, with 8 bases lining up with TRBD2. Germline CDR1 ENHRY, CDR2 SYGVKD. V gave up 10 bases and J gave up 8 bases; unmatched junction bases: 7. The CDR3 extends over 12 amino acids. CDR3 DNA sequence: TGTGCCACGGGACTAGTTTACTATGAGCAGTTCTTC. Its protein product is CATGLVYYEQFF.

V usage is TRBV5-4 and J usage is TRBJ2-1; unclear D gene. The CDR3 extends over 13 amino acids. Between the trimmed V and J ends, which lost 1 base and 9 bases, there was a span of 11 bases. The germline gives CDR1 SGHNT, CDR2 YYREEE (reference sequence). CDR3 in DNA: TGTGCCAGCAGCTTGCTAGGGTTCTCTGAGCAGTTCTTC. As protein: CASSLLGFSEQFF.

The chain carries TRBV30 and TRBJ2-1; 11 bases align to TRBD2. Germline CDR1 reads GTSNPN; CDR2 reads SVGIG (reference sequence). The CDR3 is 16 amino acids. Germline trimming cut 3 bases from V and 8 bases from J; bases unmatched to any gene: 12. The CDR3 DNA is TGTGCCTGGAGCGGTTTAGCGGGGGGGCGATCGCATGAGCAGTTCTTC. This codes for CAWSGLAGGRSHEQFF.

V and J are TRBV6-1 and TRBJ1-5; D ambiguous. Germline values: CDR1 MNHNS, CDR2 SASEGT. The V end lost 4 bases, the J end lost 7 bases, and 17 bases lay between the germline ends. The CDR3 is made up of 15 amino acids. CDR3 nucleotides: TGTGCCAGCAGTGTTAGTATCGGATTTGAACAGCCCCAGCATTTT. The encoded protein is CASSVSIGFEQPQHF.

This rearrangement joins TRBV6-6 to TRBJ2-5; D call uncertain. The CDR3 extends over 14 amino acids. V was shortened by 2 bases and J by 7 bases, with 14 bases between the two germline ends. CDR1 and CDR2 (germline): MNHNY, SVGAGI (reference sequence). CDR3 bases: TGTGCCAGCAGTTACCCACCCAGTGATGGGACCCAGTACTTC. This translates into CASSYPPSDGTQYF.

The chain links TRBV9 to TRBJ2-5; TRBD1 agrees at 7 bases. In germline, CDR1 is SGDLS, CDR2 YYNGEE. V shed 2 bases and J 4 bases; nucleotides not matched to a gene: 11. This CDR3 region has 16 residues. CDR3 DNA sequence: TGTGCCAGCAGCGTGGGGACAGCACTATCGAGAGAGACCCAGTACTTC. Protein: CASSVGTALSRETQYF.

This clone came up once. Distinct nucleotide sequences in the sample also encode this CDR3. The chain is built from TRBV28 and TRBJ1-4; possible D gene TRBD1, 5 bases. Trimming left V 7 bases short and J 7 bases short, with 16 bases between. Germline values: CDR1 MDHEN, CDR2 SYDVKM. The CDR3 length is 14 residues. For the CDR3, the DNA is TGTGCCAGCACCCAGACGGGGCTAAGTGAAAAACTGTTTTTT. Translation: CASTQTGLSEKLFF.

This chain uses TRBV11-2 with TRBJ2-1, with 8 positions matching TRBD1. The CDR3 is 17 residues long. The ends lost 2 bases at V and 0 bases at J; junction bases unmatched: 6. Germline V lookup: CDR1 SGHAT, CDR2 FQNNGV. The CDR3 DNA reads TGTGCCAGCAGCTTACTACAGGGGGTGAGCTCCTACAATGAGCAGTTCTTC. Amino acid sequence: CASSLLQGVSSYNEQFF.

The J gene is TRBJ1-5, the V gene TRBV6-1; D is perhaps TRBD1 (5 bases). The V gene lost 3 bases and the J gene lost 5 bases, with 11 bases spanning the gap. The V gene's germline CDR1 is MNHNS and CDR2 SASEGT. This CDR3 has 14 amino acids. The CDR3 nucleotides are TGTGCCAGCAGTGATCAGGGAAACTATCAGCCCCAGCATTTT. This translates into CASSDQGNYQPQHF.

The chain carries TRBV9 and TRBJ2-1; 7 bases line up with TRBD2. The CDR3 runs to 13 residues. J was trimmed by 10 bases and V by 0 bases; bases with no gene match: 4. Germline V gene sequence: CDR1 SGDLS, CDR2 YYNGEE. The CDR3 DNA is TGTGCCAGCAGCGTAGGACTAGCCGAAGAGCAGTTCTTC. It is translated as CASSVGLAEEQFF.